Shown below are 24 T cell receptor beta chains from a single sample sequenced in a study of cytomegalovirus exposure and HLA in healthy donors. Primers included in the PCR were 60 Vbeta and 13 Jbeta primers. Libraries were prepared by immunoSEQ multiplex PCR; TCRdb keeps only in-frame clonotypes and omits some of them. Counted here are more than 80,000 clones, around 70% occurring once; the ten biggest clones make up 2.5% to 3%. The sequenced sample was PBMCs. The receptors originated from a man aged 50-60 years in good health and CMV-seronegative.

This chain joins TRBV4-3 and TRBJ2-2; 11 bases line up with TRBD2. This CDR3 comprises 16 residues. CDR1 and CDR2 (germline): LGHNA, YSLEER. V gave up 5 bases and J gave up 5 bases; unmatched junction bases: 7. CDR3 sequence (DNA): TGCGCCAGCAGCTCCCTAGCGGGGGGCGGTACCGGGGAGCTGTTTTTT. The encoded protein is CASSSLAGGGTGELFF.

The V gene is TRBV30, the J gene TRBJ2-1, with a possible D match to TRBD2 (5 bases). V lost 3 bases to trimming and J lost 4 bases, with 25 bases between them. The CDR3 has 18 residues. The germline V gene encodes CDR1 GTSNPN and CDR2 SVGIG (reference sequence). Written as DNA, the CDR3 is TGTGCCTGGAGCCCCGGGGAGCTAGGGAAAGCAAAATACAATGAGCAGTTCTTC. Translation: CAWSPGELGKAKYNEQFF.

In regard to this clone: A read error is likely, as this CDR3 ends without the conserved phenylalanine or tryptophan. The DNA is omitted, as the CDR3 cannot be located on it reliably, and the CDR3 follows TCRdb's listing. V usage is TRBV30 and J usage is TRBJ1-2. Including both end residues, the CDR3 is 12 amino acids long. CDR1 and CDR2 (germline): GTSNPN, SVGIG (reference sequence). This CDR3 reads CASPGSGYGYTV.

The genes are TRBV2 and TRBJ2-6; no reliable D call. The V end was cut by 5 bases, the J end by 2 bases, with 7 bases between. CDR3 size: 14 residues. The germline V gene encodes CDR1 SNHLY and CDR2 FYNNEI. CDR3 residues: CASSLNPGANVLTF. The CDR3 region has the DNA TGTGCCAGCAGTCTAAACCCTGGGGCCAACGTCCTGACTTTC. The full variable domain, in which reference TRBV2 and TRBJ2-6 provide the parts outside the CDR3, is EPEVTQTPSHQVTQMGQEVILRCVPISNHLYFYWYRQILGQKVEFLVSFYNNEISEKSEIFDDQFSVERPDGSNFTLKIRSTKLEDSAMYFCASSLNPGANVLTFGAGSRLTVL.

The V gene is TRBV15, the J gene TRBJ2-1; D perhaps matches TRBD2 (5 bases). From germline, CDR1 is LNHNV and CDR2 YYDKDF (reference sequence). The CDR3 extends over 15 amino acids. Deletions cut 0 bases from V and 8 bases from J, with 14 bases between. The CDR3, as DNA: TGTGCCACCAGCAGAGAGCCACTAGGCATTTATGAGCAGTTCTTC. Encoded protein: CATSREPLGIYEQFF.

The chain has TRBV27 and TRBJ2-3; 14 bases are shared with TRBD2. Trimming removed 7 bases from V and 1 base from J; junction bases left unmatched: 10. The germline V gene encodes CDR1 MNHEY and CDR2 SMNVEV (reference sequence). The CDR3 length is 18 residues. The DNA for the CDR3 is TGTGCCAGCACCCCCTCGGGACTAGCGGGAGTAGGCACAGATACGCAGTATTTT. Its protein product is CASTPSGLAGVGTDTQYF.

The table lists this clone with a count of one. DNA for the CDR3: TGTGCCAGCAGCGTAGGACAGGGAACTGGAAACACCATATATTTT. It yields the protein CASSVGQGTGNTIYF. This chain links TRBV9 with TRBJ1-3; 7 bases align to TRBD1. Germline CDR1 is SGDLS and CDR2 is YYNGEE. The CDR3 totals 15 residues. J lost 2 bases, V lost 0 bases, and 2 bases had no gene match.

This chain joins TRBV6-6 and TRBJ2-5, with a weak D call TRBD1 (6 bases). Germline loops: CDR1 MNHNY, CDR2 SVGAGI (reference sequence). Trimming stripped 2 bases from V and 6 bases from J, with 13 bases between. The CDR3 is made up of 14 amino acids. The CDR3 here is CASSYPNRAQTQYF. In DNA form, the CDR3 reads TGTGCCAGCAGTTACCCAAACAGGGCACAGACCCAGTACTTC.

CDR3 DNA: TGCGCCAGCAGCTTAGGTTCGGCTGGGGCTGAAAAACTGTTTTTT. Translation: CASSLGSAGAEKLFF. The chain carries TRBV5-1 and TRBJ1-4; tentatively, D is TRBD1 (5 bases). CDR3 length: 15 amino acids. CDR1 and CDR2 (germline): SGHRS, YFSETQ. V was pared by 2 bases and J by 7 bases, with 15 bases between.

The chain links TRBV5-1 to TRBJ2-7; the D is unclear. The CDR3 runs 14 residues. Trimming pared 3 bases from V and 0 bases from J, leaving 10 bases between. Germline-derived CDR1 and CDR2 are SGHRS and YFSETQ. CDR3: CASSSVDNSYEQYF. As DNA, the CDR3 is TGCGCCAGCAGCTCGGTCGACAACTCCTACGAGCAGTACTTC.

The chain couples TRBV4-1 to TRBJ1-2, with D unclear. The germline CDR1 and CDR2 sequences are MGHRA and YSYEKL. CDR3 length: 13 amino acids. The V and J ends lost 3 bases and 1 base respectively, with 6 bases between them. The CDR3 region has the DNA TGCGCCAGCAGCCAGTTATATAACTATGGCTACACCTTC. It is translated as CASSQLYNYGYTF.

The chain has TRBV4-3 and TRBJ2-7, with D maybe TRBD2 (5 bases). In germline, CDR1 is LGHNA, CDR2 YSLEER. Trimming left V 0 bases short and J 6 bases short, with 15 bases between. The CDR3 loop spans 15 amino acids. The CDR3 loop is CASSQDLNGGAEQYF. CDR3 in DNA: TGCGCCAGCAGCCAAGACCTGAACGGAGGCGCCGAGCAGTACTTC.

The J gene is TRBJ1-1, the V gene TRBV9; no definite D call. CDR1 and CDR2 (germline): SGDLS, YYNGEE. Between the trimmed V and J ends, which lost 4 bases and 1 base, there was a span of 14 bases. The CDR3 totals 15 residues. The CDR3 DNA is TGTGCCAGCAGCCCGTGGCTGCAGGCGAACACTGAAGCTTTCTTT. Translating it yields CASSPWLQANTEAFF.

The V call is TRBV28, the J call TRBJ1-5, with D tentatively TRBD1 (6 bases). Germline V gene lookup returns CDR1 MDHEN and CDR2 SYDVKM. This CDR3 spans 15 amino acids. V was pared by 4 bases and J by 2 bases, with 12 bases between. Written as DNA, the CDR3 is TGTGCCAGCAGTTACGGGGCAGGGGGCAATCAGCCCCAGCATTTT. The encoded protein is CASSYGAGGNQPQHF.

The V gene is TRBV2, the J gene TRBJ1-1; the D is unclear. Germline V gene sequence: CDR1 SNHLY, CDR2 FYNNEI. The V and J ends lost 6 bases and 4 bases respectively, with 12 bases between them. CDR3 length equals 13 residues. The CDR3 loop reads CASRITVSTEAFF. CDR3 DNA: TGTGCCAGCAGGATCACAGTTTCCACTGAAGCTTTCTTT.

A few counts support this clone. The chain links TRBV5-6 to TRBJ2-1, with D perhaps TRBD1 (5 bases). In germline, CDR1 is SGHDT, CDR2 YYEEEE. This CDR3 comprises 13 residues. V was trimmed by 4 bases and J by 3 bases, leaving 8 bases between them. DNA for the CDR3: TGTGCCAGCAGCGTGGACAACTACAATGAGCAGTTCTTC. Residues: CASSVDNYNEQFF. Looking up the rest from reference TRBV5-6 and TRBJ2-1 gives the full variable domain: DAGVTQSPTHLIKTRGQQVTLRCSPKSGHDTVSWYQQALGQGPQFIFQYYEEEERQRGNFPDRFSGHQFPNYSSELNVNALLLGDSALYLCASSVDNYNEQFFGPGTRLTVL.

The V and J genes are TRBV2 and TRBJ1-2; D gene unclear. The length of the CDR3 is 13 residues. The V gene's germline CDR1 is SNHLY and CDR2 FYNNEI. V lost 6 bases and J 1 base, leaving 9 bases between the germline ends. CDR3 amino acids: CASSPDFNYGYTF. The CDR3 nucleotides are TGTGCCAGCAGCCCGGACTTTAACTATGGCTACACCTTC.

This clone was seen a few times. The rearrangement joins TRBV7-2 to TRBJ2-5, with 8 bases aligning to TRBD2. Per the germline V gene, CDR1 is SGHTA and CDR2 is FQGNSA. The CDR3 consists of 14 residues. With V trimmed by 5 bases and J by 1 base, 3 bases remained unmatched. This CDR3 is CASSQSGGQETQYF. The CDR3 DNA follows: TGTGCCAGCAGCCAGAGCGGGGGCCAAGAGACCCAGTACTTC.

The chain employs TRBV6-5 and TRBJ2-3; tentatively, D is TRBD1 (6 bases). CDR3 size: 13 residues. Germline CDR1 and CDR2: MNHEY and SVGAGI. The V end was cut by 6 bases, the J end by 4 bases, with 11 bases between. The CDR3, as DNA: TGTGCCAGCAGGCGACAGGTCTCAGATACGCAGTATTTT. It yields the protein CASRRQVSDTQYF.

This clone showed up just once. The V gene is TRBV7-9, the J gene TRBJ2-7; D remains unclear. This CDR3 region has 13 residues. Trimming pared 3 bases from V and 3 bases from J, leaving 9 bases between. Germline-derived CDR1 and CDR2 are SEHNR and FQNEAQ (reference sequence). In DNA form, the CDR3 reads TGTGCCAGCAGCTTCTCGTCAAACTACGAGCAGTACGTC. This encodes CASSFSSNYEQYV.

The genes are TRBV5-1 and TRBJ2-7; possibly TRBD2 for D (7 bases). The CDR3 is made up of 16 amino acids. Germline CDR1 reads SGHRS; CDR2 reads YFSETQ. The V and J ends lost 0 bases and 0 bases respectively, with 13 bases between them. CDR3 nucleotides: TGCGCCAGCAGCTTGGCGGGGGGCGGCGCCTCCTACGAGCAGTACTTC. Translating it yields CASSLAGGGASYEQYF.

This chain connects TRBV25-1 to TRBJ2-1, with 14 bases matching TRBD2. Germline CDR1 and CDR2: MGHDK and SYGVNS. This CDR3 is built from 17 residues. With 5 bases clipped from V and 8 bases from J, the junction kept 11 bases outside the gene matches. The CDR3 DNA follows: TGTGCCAGCAGTTCCCTTATCGGGACTAGCGGGAGCGATGAGCAGTTCTTC. It translates to CASSSLIGTSGSDEQFF.

The V call is TRBV27, the J call TRBJ2-1; D is possibly TRBD2 (6 bases). Per germline, CDR1 MNHEY and CDR2 SMNVEV (reference sequence). Trimming took off 3 bases at V and 0 bases at J, with 9 bases between the two ends. CDR3 length equals 15 residues. The CDR3 region has the DNA TGTGCCAGCAGTTTCCTCGGGGGCTCCTACAATGAGCAGTTCTTC. Protein: CASSFLGGSYNEQFF.

The V and J genes are TRBV29-1 and TRBJ1-2; D is undetermined. Germline CDR1 reads SQVTM; CDR2 reads ANQGSEA. The CDR3 is made up of 12 amino acids. V was pared by 4 bases and J by 1 base, with 7 bases between. DNA for the CDR3: TGCAGCGTTGGCACCAGTAACTATGGCTACACCTTC. This codes for CSVGTSNYGYTF.